This T cell receptor (beta chain) stems from a study of Graves' ophthalmopathy and Graves' hyperthyroidism. Overall study: At the time of initial diagnosis and before any treatment, peripheral blood was collected.

RNA transcripts yielded amplified TCR beta CDR3 regions. The library came from an HTBI-primed first-round RT-PCR and a second-round multiplex PCR. TCRdb ran MiXCR on the multiplex PCR reads and lists one entry per CDR3 protein. Of a few hundred thousand distinct CDR3 sequences in the sample, just over 15% were seen once. In the case of this clonotype: A much larger clone differs from this one at a single base, so this may be a read error.

If no ophthalmopathy appeared within 18 months of follow-up, hyperthyroidism was termed stable. Researchers turned away patients with other autoimmune diseases, uncontrolled infections, pregnancy or lactation. Sequenced material: peripheral blood. The TCR sequence derives from a woman aged 18-29 years with stable Graves' hyperthyroidism.

The CDR3 sequence: CASMKGDRFGNTEAFF. The CDR3 nucleotides are TGTGCCAGCATGAAGGGGGACAGATTTGGGAACACTGAAGCTTTCTTT. This chain uses TRBV13 with TRBJ1-1, with 7 bases fitting TRBD1. This CDR3 is 16 amino acids long. The germline CDR1 and CDR2 sequences are PRHDT and FYEKMQ (reference sequence). V gave up 7 bases and J gave up 1 base; unmatched junction bases: 12.